A selection of T cell receptor beta chains follows, all from one sample in a study of T cells and Merkel cell carcinoma outcomes. Only in-frame clones appear in the TCRdb table, and some are missing; sequencing was by immunoSEQ multiplex PCR. The table records about 5,000 clones, 70% to 90% of them present only once. Source material: tumor tissue from Merkel cell carcinoma. These receptors all come from a human donor with Merkel cell carcinoma. CDR3s include the opening cysteine and the closing phenylalanine or tryptophan. The D gene is left open where the match is weak. Only some rows state a clone size, as once, few, many or a class for expanded clones.

size: -
V: TRBV6-1
J: TRBJ1-1
D: TRBD1
CDR3: CASSARDRDVTEAFF
DNA: TGTGCCAGCAGTGCGCGGGACAGGGACGTCACTGAAGCTTTCTTT

size: -
V: TRBV6-1
J: TRBJ1-4
D: TRBD1
CDR3: CATRTGATNEKLFF
DNA: TGTGCCACGCGAACAGGGGCGACTAATGAAAAACTGTTTTTT

size: few
V: TRBV11-2
J: TRBJ1-5
D: -
CDR3: CASSLLLGSNQPQHF
DNA: TGTGCCAGCAGCTTGTTGTTAGGTTCCAATCAGCCCCAGCATTTT

size: -
V: TRBV2
J: TRBJ1-1
D: -
CDR3: CASSMDTLNTEAFF
DNA: TGTGCCAGCAGTATGGACACTTTGAACACTGAAGCTTTCTTT

size: -
V: TRBV19
J: TRBJ2-1
D: -
CDR3: CASSSGLSYNEQFF
DNA: TGTGCCAGTAGCTCGGGACTCTCCTACAATGAGCAGTTCTTC

size: once
V: TRBV11-2
J: TRBJ2-7
D: -
CDR3: CASSLLQGEQYF
DNA: TGTGCCAGCAGTCTCCTCCAGGGGGAGCAGTACTTC

size: -
V: TRBV10-2
J: TRBJ2-7
D: -
CDR3: CASRTGTGLGEQYF
DNA: TGCGCCAGCAGGACCGGGACAGGACTAGGGGAGCAGTACTTC

size: -
V: TRBV29-1
J: TRBJ1-2
D: -
CDR3: CSVGESASNGYTF
DNA: TGCAGCGTTGGGGAGTCGGCCAGTAATGGCTACACCTTC

size: -
V: TRBV29-1
J: TRBJ1-1
D: -
CDR3: CSGRREGGNTEAFF
DNA: TGCAGCGGAAGGAGGGAGGGGGGGAACACTGAAGCTTTCTTT

size: -
V: TRBV11-2
J: TRBJ1-5
D: -
CDR3: CASSLGGLMNQPQHF
DNA: TGTGCCAGCAGCTTAGGGGGACTTATGAATCAGCCCCAGCATTTT

size: few
V: TRBV18
J: TRBJ2-3
D: TRBD2
CDR3: CASSLVAGGFEDTQYF
DNA: TGTGCCAGCTCACTGGTAGCGGGAGGGTTTGAAGATACGCAGTATTTT

size: few
V: TRBV4-2
J: TRBJ2-7
D: -
CDR3: CASSQERALASYEQYF
DNA: TGTGCCAGCAGCCAAGAGAGGGCGCTGGCTTCCTACGAGCAGTACTTC

size: -
V: TRBV30
J: TRBJ1-5
D: -
CDR3: CAWSVLGVQPQHF
DNA: TGTGCCTGGAGTGTACTGGGTGTTCAGCCCCAGCATTTT

size: once
V: TRBV7-2
J: TRBJ2-1
D: TRBD2
CDR3: CASSSTSGRVHSYNEQFF
DNA: TGTGCCAGCAGCTCGACTAGCGGGAGGGTCCACTCCTACAATGAGCAGTTCTTC

size: once
V: TRBV28
J: TRBJ1-2
D: -
CDR3: CVSSRPGSGNYGYTF
DNA: TGTGTCAGCAGCCGCCCGGGAAGTGGGAACTATGGCTACACCTTC

size: -
V: TRBV10-3
J: TRBJ2-3
D: TRBD2
CDR3: CAISGRTSGGADTQYF
DNA: TGTGCCATTAGTGGTCGCACTAGCGGGGGGGCAGATACGCAGTATTTT

size: -
V: TRBV6-1
J: TRBJ1-2
D: -
CDR3: CASVQGFRTYGYTF
DNA: TGTGCCAGCGTCCAGGGGTTCAGGACCTATGGCTACACCTTC

size: -
V: TRBV15
J: TRBJ1-5
D: -
CDR3: CATSRGPAGNQPQHF
DNA: TGTGCCACCAGCAGAGGACCAGCGGGGAATCAGCCCCAGCATTTT

size: -
V: TRBV4-1
J: TRBJ2-7
D: -
CDR3: CASSQDGSRARYF
DNA: TGCGCCAGCAGCCAAGATGGGTCCCGAGCTAGGTACTTC

size: -
V: TRBV6-5
J: TRBJ1-5
D: -
CDR3: CASSGGGGVQPQHF
DNA: TGTGCCAGCAGTGGCGGCGGGGGAGTCCAGCCCCAGCATTTT

size: -
V: TRBV27
J: TRBJ2-1
D: -
CDR3: CASSLFAPPQGNEQFF
DNA: TGTGCCAGCAGTTTATTCGCCCCCCCCCAGGGCAATGAGCAATTCTTC

size: -
V: TRBV6-6
J: TRBJ2-3
D: TRBD2
CDR3: CASTGLAGGPGDTQYF
DNA: TGTGCCAGCACGGGACTAGCGGGAGGGCCGGGAGATACGCAGTATTTT

size: -
V: TRBV27
J: TRBJ2-7
D: TRBD2
CDR3: CASSLSGRAYEQYF
DNA: TGTGCCAGCAGTCTGAGCGGGAGAGCCTACGAGCAGTACTTC

size: once
V: TRBV5-1
J: TRBJ2-5
D: TRBD1
CDR3: CASSLARGLERYQYF
DNA: TGCGCCAGCAGCTTGGCCAGGGGGCTAGAGAGGTACCAGTACTTC

size: -
V: TRBV27
J: TRBJ2-1
D: TRBD1
CDR3: CASSYRTGGRVNEQFF
DNA: TGTGCCAGCAGTTATAGGACAGGGGGGAGAGTGAATGAGCAGTTCTTC

size: -
V: TRBV18
J: TRBJ1-2
D: -
CDR3: CASSPQERGGYTF
DNA: TGTGCCAGCTCTCCACAGGAAAGGGGGGGCTACACTTTC

size: -
V: TRBV10-2
J: TRBJ1-2
D: -
CDR3: CASSGQELRIQGYTF
DNA: TGCGCCAGCAGTGGACAGGAGCTCCGTATTCAAGGCTACACCTTC

size: -
V: TRBV25-1
J: TRBJ2-7
D: TRBD1
CDR3: CASGTVLTYEQYF
DNA: TGTGCCAGCGGGACAGTCTTAACCTACGAGCAGTACTTC

size: once
V: TRBV7-9
J: TRBJ1-1
D: -
CDR3: CASSPGQGTEAFF
DNA: TGTGCCAGCAGCCCGGGCCAGGGCACTGAAGCTTTCTTT

size: -
V: TRBV7-9
J: TRBJ2-3
D: -
CDR3: CASRPPLADTQYF
DNA: TGTGCCAGCAGGCCGCCTTTAGCAGATACGCAGTATTTT

size: -
V: TRBV29-1
J: TRBJ1-2
D: TRBD1
CDR3: CSVRTGNNYGYTF
DNA: TGCAGCGTTAGGACAGGGAACAACTATGGCTACACCTTC

size: -
V: TRBV29-1
J: TRBJ2-3
D: TRBD2
CDR3: CSVVGTSGGITQYF
DNA: TGCAGCGTTGTAGGGACTAGCGGGGGAATTACGCAGTATTTT

size: -
V: TRBV4-1
J: TRBJ2-7
D: -
CDR3: CASSQAPGTYEQYF
DNA: TGCGCCAGCAGCCAAGCCCCGGGGACCTACGAGCAGTACTTC

size: few
V: TRBV29-1
J: TRBJ2-2
D: TRBD1
CDR3: CSVRAEGTGNTGELFF
DNA: TGCAGCGTTAGGGCTGAGGGGACAGGGAACACCGGGGAGCTGTTTTTT

size: -
V: TRBV4-1
J: TRBJ2-7
D: TRBD1
CDR3: CASSLDPGTGSYEQYF
DNA: TGCGCCAGCAGCCTAGATCCCGGGACAGGGTCCTACGAGCAGTACTTC

size: -
V: TRBV5-1
J: TRBJ1-5
D: TRBD1
CDR3: CASSFLDRAAQHF
DNA: TGCGCCAGCAGCTTCCTAGACAGGGCGGCCCAGCATTTT

size: -
V: TRBV21-1
J: TRBJ2-5
D: -
CDR3: CASANYPTSGGWEETQYF
DNA: TGTGCCAGCGCCAACTACCCCACTAGCGGGGGTTGGGAAGAGACCCAGTACTTC

size: few
V: TRBV2
J: TRBJ1-4
D: TRBD1
CDR3: CASKDRTGGEKLFF
DNA: TGTGCCAGCAAGGATCGGACAGGGGGAGAAAAACTGTTTTTT

size: -
V: TRBV18
J: TRBJ1-2
D: -
CDR3: CASSRPQGAYTF
DNA: TGTGCCAGCTCACGTCCACAGGGAGCCTACACCTTC

size: -
V: TRBV19
J: TRBJ1-1
D: -
CDR3: CASSIGGNTEAFF
DNA: TGTGCCAGTAGTATCGGGGGGAACACTGAAGCTTTCTTT

size: -
V: TRBV5-1
J: TRBJ2-1
D: TRBD2
CDR3: CASSPSERGPYNEQFF
DNA: TGCGCCAGCAGCCCCTCTGAGCGGGGGCCTTACAATGAGCAGTTCTTC

size: -
V: TRBV30
J: TRBJ2-3
D: TRBD2
CDR3: CARRGGSGRGLADTQYF
DNA: TGTGCCCGACGAGGTGGTAGCGGGAGAGGGTTGGCAGATACGCAGTATTTT

size: few
V: TRBV29-1
J: TRBJ2-7
D: TRBD2
CDR3: CSAGEGSYEQYF
DNA: TGCAGCGCCGGGGAGGGCTCCTACGAGCAGTACTTC

size: -
V: TRBV7-8
J: TRBJ1-6
D: -
CDR3: CASSFETGYNSPLHF
DNA: TGTGCCAGCAGCTTCGAGACAGGTTATAATTCACCCCTCCACTTT

size: -
V: TRBV7-9
J: TRBJ2-2
D: TRBD1
CDR3: CASSLGDSGELFF
DNA: TGTGCCAGCAGCTTAGGGGACAGCGGGGAGCTGTTTTTT

size: -
V: TRBV12-5
J: TRBJ1-2
D: TRBD1
CDR3: CASGLVRSGWTGDGYTF
DNA: TGTGCTAGTGGTTTGGTACGATCCGGGTGGACAGGGGATGGCTACACCTTC

size: -
V: TRBV4-2
J: TRBJ1-1
D: -
CDR3: CASSHPGTQNTEAFF
DNA: TGTGCCAGCAGCCACCCGGGAACTCAGAACACTGAAGCTTTCTTT

size: -
V: TRBV19
J: TRBJ1-5
D: -
CDR3: CASSIAQGFDNSNQPQHF
DNA: TGTGCCAGTAGTATCGCCCAGGGCTTTGACAATAGCAATCAGCCCCAGCATTTT

size: once
V: TRBV5-6
J: TRBJ2-2
D: -
CDR3: CASSLGGTNTGELFF
DNA: TGTGCCAGCAGCTTGGGCGGGACGAACACCGGGGAGCTGTTTTTT

size: -
V: TRBV7-9
J: TRBJ1-1
D: -
CDR3: CAISGLRNTEAFF
DNA: TGTGCCATCTCGGGACTCCGGAACACTGAAGCTTTCTTT

size: -
V: TRBV9
J: TRBJ2-3
D: -
CDR3: CASSVVGRIADTQYF
DNA: TGTGCCAGCAGCGTAGTGGGTAGAATCGCAGATACGCAGTATTTT

size: -
V: TRBV28
J: TRBJ2-7
D: TRBD2
CDR3: CASSFKAGGHEQYF
DNA: TGTGCCAGCAGTTTTAAAGCGGGGGGCCACGAGCAGTACTTC

size: -
V: TRBV18
J: TRBJ2-7
D: -
CDR3: CASSRALTYEQYF
DNA: TGTGCCAGCTCAAGGGCTTTGACCTACGAGCAGTACTTC

size: -
V: TRBV18
J: TRBJ2-4
D: -
CDR3: CASSPPVQPENIQYF
DNA: TGTGCCAGCTCACCACCGGTCCAGCCCGAAAACATTCAGTACTTC

size: -
V: TRBV27
J: TRBJ2-7
D: -
CDR3: CASSSHDQYYEQYF
DNA: TGTGCCAGCAGTTCCCATGATCAATACTACGAGCAGTACTTC

size: -
V: TRBV7-8
J: TRBJ1-1
D: TRBD1
CDR3: CASSLRGTGMNTEAFF
DNA: TGTGCCAGCAGCTTACGCGGGACAGGGATGAACACTGAAGCTTTCTTT

size: -
V: TRBV5-6
J: TRBJ1-2
D: -
CDR3: CASSPRGSYGYTF
DNA: TGTGCCAGCAGCCCCAGGGGCAGCTATGGCTACACCTTC

size: -
V: TRBV19
J: TRBJ2-7
D: -
CDR3: CASGAFSYAEQYF
DNA: TGTGCCAGCGGGGCATTCTCCTACGCGGAGCAGTACTTC

size: -
V: TRBV10-3
J: TRBJ2-6
D: -
CDR3: CAISQIQSRANVLTF
DNA: TGTGCCATCAGTCAGATACAAAGTCGGGCCAACGTCCTGACTTTC

size: -
V: TRBV7-9
J: TRBJ2-5
D: TRBD1
CDR3: CASRTGTDLQETQYF
DNA: TGTGCCAGCAGGACCGGGACAGACCTTCAAGAGACCCAGTACTTC